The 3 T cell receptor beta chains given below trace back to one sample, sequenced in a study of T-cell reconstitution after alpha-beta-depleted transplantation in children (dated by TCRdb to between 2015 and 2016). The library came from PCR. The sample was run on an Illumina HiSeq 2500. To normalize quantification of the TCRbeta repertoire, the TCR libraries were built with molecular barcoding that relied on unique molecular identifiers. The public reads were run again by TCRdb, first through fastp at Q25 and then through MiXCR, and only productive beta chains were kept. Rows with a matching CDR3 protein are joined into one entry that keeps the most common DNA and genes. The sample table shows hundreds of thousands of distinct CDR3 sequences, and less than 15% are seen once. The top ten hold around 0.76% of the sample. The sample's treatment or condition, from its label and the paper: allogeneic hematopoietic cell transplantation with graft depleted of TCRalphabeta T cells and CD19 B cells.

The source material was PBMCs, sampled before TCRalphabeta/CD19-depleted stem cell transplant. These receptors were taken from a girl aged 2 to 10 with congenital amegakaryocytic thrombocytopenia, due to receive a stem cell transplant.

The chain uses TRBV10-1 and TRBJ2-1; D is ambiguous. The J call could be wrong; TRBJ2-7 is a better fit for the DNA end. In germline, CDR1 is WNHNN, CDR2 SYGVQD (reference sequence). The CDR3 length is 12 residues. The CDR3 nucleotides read TGCGCCAGCAGTGAACTTGACAATGAGCAGTACTTC. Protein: CASSELDNEQYF.

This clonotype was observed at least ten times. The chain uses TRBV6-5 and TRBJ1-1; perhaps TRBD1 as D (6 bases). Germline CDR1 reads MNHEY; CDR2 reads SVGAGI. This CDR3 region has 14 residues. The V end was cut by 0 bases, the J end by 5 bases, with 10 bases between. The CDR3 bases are TGTGCCAGCAGTTACTCCTACAGGGATACTGAAGCTTTCTTT. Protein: CASSYSYRDTEAFF.

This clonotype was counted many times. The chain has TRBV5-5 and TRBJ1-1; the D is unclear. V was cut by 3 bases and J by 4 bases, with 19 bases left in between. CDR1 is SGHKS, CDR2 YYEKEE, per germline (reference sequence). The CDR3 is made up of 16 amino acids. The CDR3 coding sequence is TGTGCCAGCAGCTCCACCCCATTTCGTATGAGCACTGAAGCTTTCTTT. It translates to CASSSTPFRMSTEAFF. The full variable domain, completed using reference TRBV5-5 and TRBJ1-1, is DAGVTQSPTHLIKTRGQQVTLRCSPISGHKSVSWYQQVLGQGPQFIFQYYEKEERGRGNFPDRFSARQFPNYSSELNVNALLLGDSALYLCASSSTPFRMSTEAFFGQGTRLTVV.